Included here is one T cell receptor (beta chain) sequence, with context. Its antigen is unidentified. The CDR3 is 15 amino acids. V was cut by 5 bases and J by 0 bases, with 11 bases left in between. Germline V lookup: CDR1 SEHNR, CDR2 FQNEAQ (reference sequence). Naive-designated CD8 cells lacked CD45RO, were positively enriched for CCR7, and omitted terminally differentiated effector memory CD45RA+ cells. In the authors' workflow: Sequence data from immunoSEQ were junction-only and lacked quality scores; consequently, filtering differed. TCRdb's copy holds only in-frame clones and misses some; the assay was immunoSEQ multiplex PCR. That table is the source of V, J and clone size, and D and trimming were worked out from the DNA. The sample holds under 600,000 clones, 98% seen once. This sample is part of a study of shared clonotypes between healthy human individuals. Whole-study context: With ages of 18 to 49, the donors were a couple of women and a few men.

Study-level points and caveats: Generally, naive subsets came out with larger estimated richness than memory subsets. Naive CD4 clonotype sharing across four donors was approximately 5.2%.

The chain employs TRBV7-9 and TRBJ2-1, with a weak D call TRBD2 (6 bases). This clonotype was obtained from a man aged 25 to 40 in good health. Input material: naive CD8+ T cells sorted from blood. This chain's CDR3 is CASSPAGFSYNEQFF. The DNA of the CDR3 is TGTGCCAGCAGCCCAGCGGGCTTCTCCTACAATGAGCAGTTCTTC.